These 18 T cell receptor beta chains were sequenced from one sample in a study of glioma-infiltrating T cells after dendritic cell vaccination. Time point here: after dendritic cell vaccination, including at tumor progression/relapse. This table comes from immunoSEQ multiplex PCR, and its TCRdb copy is limited to in-frame clones, with some not included. The table includes fewer than 85,000 clones, about nine tenths detected once. Material: blood, obtained after dendritic cell vaccination. These receptors were obtained from a human donor with glioblastoma.

The rearrangement uses TRBV5-6 and TRBJ2-3; D is possibly TRBD2 (6 bases). The germline CDR1 and CDR2 sequences are SGHDT and YYEEEE. The CDR3 is 17 residues long. Trimming cost V 2 bases and J 2 bases, with 18 bases left between them. CDR3 in amino acids: CASSFGTFISSTDTQYF. DNA for the CDR3: TGTGCCAGCAGCTTTGGGACTTTCATCTCGTCCACAGATACGCAGTATTTT.

The rearrangement joins TRBV12-5 to TRBJ1-4, with 10 bases matching TRBD1. V lost 3 bases to trimming and J lost 7 bases; unmatched junction nucleotides: 2. CDR1 and CDR2 (germline): LGHNT, FRNRAP. This CDR3 spans 14 amino acids. The DNA of the CDR3 is TGTGCTAGTGGTTTAGGGGACAGGGGTGAAAAACTGTTTTTT. Its protein is CASGLGDRGEKLFF.

This clone appeared a single time. The chain joins TRBV5-1 to TRBJ2-2; a weak D match, TRBD2 (5 bases). Trimming stripped 4 bases from V and 5 bases from J, with 12 bases between. The CDR3 is made up of 14 amino acids. Germline V gives CDR1 SGHRS, CDR2 YFSETQ. The CDR3 protein is CASSPAGLTGELFF. The DNA of the CDR3 is TGCGCCAGCAGCCCGGCGGGTTTGACCGGGGAGCTGTTTTTT. Drawing the rest from reference TRBV5-1 and TRBJ2-2, the complete variable domain is KAGVTQTPRYLIKTRGQQVTLSCSPISGHRSVSWYQQTPGQGLQFLFEYFSETQRNKGNFPGRFSGRQFSNSRSEMNVSTLELGDSALYLCASSPAGLTGELFFGEGSRLTVL.

The table lists this clone with a count of one. The chain has TRBV7-2 and TRBJ2-5; weak D call: TRBD2 (6 bases). The CDR3 runs to 13 residues. Per germline, CDR1 SGHTA and CDR2 FQGNSA. V was cut by 5 bases and J by 5 bases, with 12 bases left in between. The CDR3 spells CASSPVSGETQYF. DNA for the CDR3: TGTGCCAGCAGCCCCGTGAGCGGGGAGACCCAGTACTTC.

In regard to this clone: The junction does not match germline at one end; this may be a read error. The rearrangement links TRBV6-6 to TRBJ1-5, with D possibly being TRBD1 (5 bases). The CDR3 runs 14 residues. Germline assignment: CDR1 MNHNY and CDR2 SVGAGI (reference sequence). CDR3: CASRGGGTNRPQHF. The CDR3 DNA follows: TGTGCCAGCAGGGGGGGAGGCACCAATCGGCCCCAGCATTTT.

The rearrangement joins TRBV6-4 to TRBJ2-7, with 7 bases aligning to TRBD2. Germline CDR1 MRHNA, CDR2 SNTAGT. V dropped 4 bases and J dropped 2; count of bases not matched to a gene: 5. The CDR3 extends over 14 amino acids. CDR3 nucleotide sequence: TGTGCCAGCAGTGTTCCAGCGGGAACCTACGAGCAGTACTTC. It encodes CASSVPAGTYEQYF.

The CDR3 DNA sequence: TGTGCCAGCTCACCAAAGGCGGTGAACACTGAAGCTTTCTTT. This codes for CASSPKAVNTEAFF. The chain carries TRBV18 and TRBJ1-1; D is undetermined. CDR3 length: 14 residues. Trimming removed 2 bases at V and 0 bases at J, with 7 bases between. The germline V gene has CDR1 KGHSH and CDR2 LQKENI.

CDR3 sequence (DNA): TGTGCCAGCAGCCCCTATAGCGGGGAAGGAGACGAGCAGTACTTC. This encodes CASSPYSGEGDEQYF. This chain links TRBV5-4 with TRBJ2-7; 8 positions agree with TRBD2. The CDR3 extends over 15 amino acids. CDR1 is SGHNT, CDR2 YYREEE, per germline (reference sequence). V was pared by 4 bases and J by 5 bases, with 11 bases of the junction left unmatched. The full variable domain, rest sourced from reference TRBV5-4 and TRBJ2-7, is ETGVTQSPTHLIKTRGQQVTLRCSSQSGHNTVSWYQQALGQGPQFIFQYYREEENGRGNFPPRFSGLQFPNYSSELNVNALELDDSALYLCASSPYSGEGDEQYFGPGTRLTVT.

The count of this clone is one. The V and J genes are TRBV13 and TRBJ2-7; TRBD1 is a possible D gene (6 bases). Per the germline V gene, CDR1 is PRHDT and CDR2 is FYEKMQ (reference sequence). This CDR3 is built from 12 residues. V was cut by 6 bases and J by 3 bases, with 9 bases left in between. This CDR3 reads CASSTQGYEQYF. The CDR3 DNA reads as TGTGCCAGCAGTACACAGGGCTACGAGCAGTACTTC. Using reference TRBV13 and TRBJ2-7 for the parts outside the CDR3, the full variable domain is AAGVIQSPRHLIKEKRETATLKCYPIPRHDTVYWYQQGPGQDPQFLISFYEKMQSDKGSIPDRFSAQQFSDYHSELNMSSLELGDSALYFCASSTQGYEQYFGPGTRLTVT.

The CDR3 is CASSAGLAEQYF. The DNA for the CDR3 is TGCGCCAGCAGTGCAGGGTTGGCCGAGCAGTACTTC. This chain joins TRBV10-2 and TRBJ2-7, with D perhaps matching TRBD1 (5 bases). The CDR3 sequence is 12 residues long. Germline CDR1 and CDR2: WSHSY and SAAADI. The V and J ends lost 4 bases and 6 bases respectively, with 10 bases between them.

This clone was detected only a few times. An end of the junction does not agree with germline; a read error may underlie this. The chain links TRBV7-7 to TRBJ2-1, with D tentatively TRBD1 (6 bases). Per the germline V gene, CDR1 is SSHAT and CDR2 is FNYEAQ (reference sequence). The CDR3 totals 17 residues. The CDR3, as DNA: TGTGCTAGCAGCCCAATCAGGGGAGCGGAGTCCTACAATGAGCAGTTCTTC. Residues: CASSPIRGAESYNEQFF.

The CDR3 loop is CAISASDRATYEQYF. The DNA for the CDR3 is TGTGCCATCAGTGCATCGGACAGGGCAACCTACGAGCAGTACTTC. V and J are TRBV10-3 and TRBJ2-7, with 8 bases that match TRBD1. Unmatched junction bases numbered 7, after V lost 4 bases and J lost 2 bases. The CDR3 covers 15 residues. Germline V gene lookup returns CDR1 ENHRY and CDR2 SYGVKD.

The rearrangement links TRBV11-3 to TRBJ2-1; 8 bases fit TRBD2. V lost 5 bases and J lost 9; bases outside the gene matches: 9. Germline loops: CDR1 SGHNT, CDR2 YENEEA. The CDR3 has 14 amino acids. The CDR3 sequence is CASSPGTRGFEQFF. CDR3 DNA sequence: TGTGCCAGCAGCCCGGGGACTAGGGGTTTTGAGCAGTTCTTC.

This chain joins TRBV5-5 and TRBJ2-3; D is ambiguous. CDR3 length: 15 residues. V was clipped by 0 bases and J by 3 bases, with 11 bases between them. Germline V gene data show CDR1 as SGHKS and CDR2 as YYEKEE (reference sequence). DNA for the CDR3: TGTGCCAGCAGCTTGGGCCCTTCAACTACAGATACGCAGTATTTT. It specifies CASSLGPSTTDTQYF.

The chain links TRBV6-1 to TRBJ1-5; D uncertain. V lost 1 base, J lost 9 bases, and 13 bases lay in between. The germline V gene has CDR1 MNHNS and CDR2 SASEGT. There are 14 residues in the CDR3. The CDR3, as DNA: TGTGCCAGCAGTGAAGTAGTAAGCCCATCGCCCCAGCATTTT. This gives the protein CASSEVVSPSPQHF.

The rearrangement uses TRBV7-9 and TRBJ1-2; no definite D call. Germline lookup yields CDR1 SEHNR and CDR2 FQNEAQ (reference sequence). The CDR3 is 11 amino acids. V was shortened by 5 bases and J by 4 bases, with 5 bases between the two germline ends. The CDR3 is CASSLSYGYTF. CDR3 in DNA: TGTGCCAGCAGCCTCAGCTATGGCTACACCTTC.

The sample holds a few counts of this clone. The genes are TRBV7-7 and TRBJ2-7; weak D call: TRBD1 (6 bases). Trimming left V 5 bases short and J 10 bases short, with 15 bases between. The CDR3 contains 12 residues. Germline V gives CDR1 SSHAT, CDR2 FNYEAQ (reference sequence). CDR3 nucleotide sequence: TGTGCCAGCAGCCAACTTTCGGGACATCAGTACTTC. Protein product: CASSQLSGHQYF.

Here the CDR3 DNA reads TGTGCCAGCAGCTTAAAGGCCGGGAACTATGGCTACACCTTC. This codes for CASSLKAGNYGYTF. The chain has TRBV7-8 and TRBJ1-2; D gene ambiguous. The germline gives CDR1 SGHVS, CDR2 FQNEAQ. There are 14 residues in the CDR3. Trimming removed 2 bases from V and 2 bases from J, with 9 bases in between.